What follows are 29 T cell receptor beta chains derived from one specimen sequenced in a study of response to subunit inactivated influenza vaccine. From the RT-PCR reads, TCRdb called clonotypes with MiXCR, one entry per CDR3 protein. The sample records around 530,000 distinct CDR3 sequences, over 9.5% being singletons. The input for sequencing was PBMCs from blood, taken on the day of vaccination. All receptors derive from a man aged 50-59 years who received an inactivated influenza vaccine.

This clonotype was seen a handful of times. This chain links TRBV5-6 with TRBJ2-1, with TRBD1 identical over 8 bases. Germline-derived CDR1 and CDR2 are SGHDT and YYEEEE. With V trimmed by 3 bases and J by 4 bases, 6 bases remained unmatched. CDR3 length equals 15 residues. The CDR3 DNA follows: TGTGCCAGCAGCTCCCGGGACAGGATTTACAATGAGCAGTTCTTC. This translates into CASSSRDRIYNEQFF.

This clonotype has a handful of counts. The chain combines TRBV5-1 with TRBJ2-1; weak D call: TRBD1 (5 bases). Trimming cost V 3 bases and J 4 bases, with 20 bases left between them. Germline CDR1 and CDR2: SGHRS and YFSETQ. The CDR3 is made up of 17 amino acids. The CDR3 here is CASSWGLSPGPYNEQFF. CDR3 DNA: TGCGCCAGCAGCTGGGGCCTCTCCCCAGGGCCTTACAATGAGCAGTTCTTC.

This clonotype was seen many times. The J gene is TRBJ2-1, the V gene TRBV12-3 or TRBV12-4; D may correspond to TRBD1 or TRBD2 (9 bases each). The CDR3 has 15 amino acids. The V end was cut by 8 bases, the J end by 7 bases, with 21 bases between. CDR3 residues: CASRLTGGLANEQFF. The CDR3 DNA follows: TGTGCCAGCCGACTGACAGGGGGACTAGCAAATGAGCAGTTCTTC.

This clonotype was picked up many times. This sequence joins TRBV20-1 and TRBJ2-1, with a tentative D call TRBD2 (6 bases). Trimming removed 0 bases at V and 8 bases at J, with 8 bases between. Germline V gives CDR1 DFQATT, CDR2 SNEGSKA (reference sequence). This CDR3 contains 12 residues. CDR3: CSARDWGDEQFF. The DNA for the CDR3 is TGCAGTGCTAGAGATTGGGGGGATGAGCAGTTCTTC.

This clonotype has a handful of counts. This CDR3 is CASSEAAASGGTQYF. CDR3 nucleotide sequence: TGTGCCAGCAGTGAAGCCGCGGCTAGCGGGGGTACGCAGTATTTT. V usage is TRBV6-1 and J usage is TRBJ2-3, with 10 bases identical to TRBD2. CDR1 is MNHNS and CDR2 is SASEGT in the germline V gene. The V and J ends lost 0 bases and 8 bases, in that order; junction bases with no gene match: 5. The CDR3 contains 15 residues.

J is TRBJ1-2 and V is TRBV7-2, with unresolved D. The ends were cut back, 5 bases at V and 8 bases at J, with 12 bases in the middle. The V gene's germline CDR1 is SGHTA and CDR2 FQGNSA. The CDR3 is 12 residues long. CDR3 bases: TGTGCCAGCAGCCTCGAGGCCGGGGGCTACACCTTC. Amino acid sequence: CASSLEAGGYTF. Full variable domain (outside the CDR3, taken from reference TRBV7-2 and TRBJ1-2): GAGVSQSPSNKVTEKGKDVELRCDPISGHTALYWYRQSLGQGLEFLIYFQGNSAPDKSGLPSDRFSAERTGGSVSTLTIQRTQQEDSAVYLCASSLEAGGYTFGSGTRLTVV.

This sequence joins TRBV18 and TRBJ1-5; the match to TRBD1 covers 9 bases. The CDR3 length is 16 residues. The germline V gene encodes CDR1 KGHSH and CDR2 LQKENI. V lost 3 bases and J lost 2; bases outside the gene matches: 5. As DNA, the CDR3 is TGTGCCAGCTCACCCCAGACAGGGGGACGCAATCAGCCCCAGCATTTT. This codes for CASSPQTGGRNQPQHF.

This clonotype was counted only a few times. V and J are TRBV29-1 and TRBJ2-7, with D possibly TRBD2 on 5 matching bases. This CDR3 region has 13 residues. Germline CDR1 is SQVTM and CDR2 is ANQGSEA. V was shortened by 0 bases and J by 7 bases, with 13 bases between the two germline ends. The CDR3 DNA follows: TGCAGCGTTGAAGATCGTCGGGGTTGGGAGCAGTACTTC. Translating gives CSVEDRRGWEQYF.

This clonotype was recorded at least ten times. The chain joins TRBV4-1 to TRBJ2-5; TRBD2 matches at 10 bases. This CDR3 is built from 15 residues. Germline CDR1 and CDR2: MGHRA and YSYEKL. Losses at the gene ends were 3 bases for V and 3 bases for J; bases not matched to a gene: 4. The CDR3: CASSQTGTSEETQYF. The DNA for the CDR3 is TGCGCCAGCAGCCAGACCGGGACTAGCGAAGAGACCCAGTACTTC.

The rearrangement joins TRBV10-2 to TRBJ2-5, with D perhaps being TRBD1 or TRBD2 (6 bases each). The CDR3 has 16 amino acids. Per the germline V gene, CDR1 is WSHSY and CDR2 is SAAADI. V was cut by 8 bases and J by 4 bases, with 23 bases left in between. The CDR3 reads CASALVVRGGRETQYF. The CDR3, as DNA: TGCGCCAGCGCACTGGTGGTGAGAGGGGGGCGAGAGACCCAGTACTTC.

About this clonotype: One end of the junction varies from germline; a read error may be responsible. This chain uses TRBV5-1 with TRBJ2-5; D may match TRBD1 or TRBD2 (5 bases each). Germline V gene sequence: CDR1 SGHRS, CDR2 YFSETQ. The CDR3 is 13 residues long. The CDR3 nucleotides are TGCGCCAGCAGCGGGGACGGGCAAGCGACCCAGTACTTC. Translating it yields CASSGDGQATQYF.

There are many counts of this clonotype. V gene TRBV29-1 combines with J gene TRBJ2-1; D remains unclear. Deletions cut 3 bases from V and 0 bases from J, with 15 bases between. Germline V gives CDR1 SQVTM, CDR2 ANQGSEA. This CDR3 region has 16 residues. CDR3 sequence: CSVDPSSSSSYNEQFF. CDR3 coding DNA: TGCAGCGTTGACCCTAGTTCCTCAAGCTCCTACAATGAGCAGTTCTTC.

This clonotype came up many times. V usage is TRBV7-2 and J usage is TRBJ2-3; D remains unclear. The germline V gene encodes CDR1 SGHTA and CDR2 FQGNSA. The CDR3 length is 15 residues. Trimming pared 5 bases from V and 2 bases from J, leaving 14 bases between. Here the CDR3 reads CASSQMLGSTDTQYF. CDR3 in DNA: TGTGCCAGCAGCCAAATGCTGGGGTCCACAGATACGCAGTATTTT.

The chain combines TRBV4-1 with TRBJ2-5, with 7 nucleotides matching TRBD1. CDR1 and CDR2 (germline): MGHRA, YSYEKL. The CDR3 runs 16 residues. The ends lost 5 bases at V and 0 bases at J; junction bases unmatched: 9. This CDR3 is CASSDPGQRNQETQYF. In DNA, the CDR3 is TGCGCCAGCAGCGATCCGGGACAGAGGAACCAAGAGACCCAGTACTTC.

The V and J genes are TRBV20-1 and TRBJ2-1, with 12 positions matching TRBD2. V was pared by 4 bases and J by 1 base, with 11 bases of the junction left unmatched. CDR3 length equals 18 residues. Germline V gene lookup returns CDR1 DFQATT and CDR2 SNEGSKA (reference sequence). The CDR3 is CSAKRLAGVPPSYNEQFF. The CDR3 nucleotides read TGCAGTGCTAAAAGACTAGCGGGAGTTCCCCCTTCCTACAATGAGCAGTTCTTC.

This clonotype has a handful of counts. This chain joins TRBV6-2 or TRBV6-3 and TRBJ2-3, with TRBD2 matching 15 bases. After removal of 8 bases from V and 0 bases from J, the junction contained 18 bases not matched to a gene. Germline V lookup: CDR1 MNHEY, CDR2 SVGEGT. The CDR3 contains 21 residues. In nucleotides, the CDR3 is TGTGCCAGCGGTCCCAGAGGGGGACTAGCGGGGGGCAGGCGCAGCACAGATACGCAGTATTTT. It is translated as CASGPRGGLAGGRRSTDTQYF.

This clonotype was recorded many times. The chain recombines TRBV7-2 with TRBJ2-2, with 10 bases aligning to TRBD2. The CDR3 consists of 16 residues. Germline CDR1 is SGHTA and CDR2 is FQGNSA. The ends lost 0 bases at V and 5 bases at J; junction bases unmatched: 3. The CDR3 protein is CASSLALAGETGELFF. The CDR3 DNA follows: TGTGCCAGCAGCTTAGCCCTAGCGGGGGAAACCGGGGAGCTGTTTTTT.

The chain is built from TRBV4-3 and TRBJ2-4; a possible D gene is TRBD2 (6 bases). Germline V lookup: CDR1 LGHNA, CDR2 YSLEER. CDR3 length: 13 residues. The V end lost 4 bases, the J end lost 7 bases, and 11 bases lay between the germline ends. DNA of the CDR3: TGCGCCAGCAGCCGACTGCGGGGCAACATTCAGTACTTC. The encoded protein is CASSRLRGNIQYF.

This clonotype was picked up a small number of times. The chain combines TRBV29-1 with TRBJ1-5, with TRBD1 matching 8 bases. Germline V gene data show CDR1 as SQVTM and CDR2 as ANQGSEA. With V trimmed by 4 bases and J by 10 bases, 9 bases remained unmatched. The CDR3 runs to 13 residues. CDR3 residues: CSVGTGPQEPQHF. The CDR3 DNA sequence: TGCAGCGTTGGGACAGGGCCCCAAGAACCCCAGCATTTT.

The chain is built from TRBV28 and TRBJ2-7; weak D call: TRBD1 (6 bases). The V end lost 6 bases, the J end lost 0 bases, and 15 bases lay between the germline ends. This CDR3 region has 15 residues. Per germline, CDR1 MDHEN and CDR2 SYDVKM. The CDR3 nucleotides read TGTGCCAGCAGCCTAAACCGGGACATCTCCTACGAGCAGTACTTC. Protein product: CASSLNRDISYEQYF.

Here the CDR3 reads CASSLGSGGFGNIQYF. In nucleotides, the CDR3 is TGTGCCAGCAGCTTAGGTAGCGGGGGGTTTGGAAACATTCAGTACTTC. The chain uses TRBV11-2 and TRBJ2-4, with 10 bases identical to TRBD2. Germline V gives CDR1 SGHAT, CDR2 FQNNGV. The CDR3 is made up of 16 amino acids. V lost 1 base and J lost 6; bases outside the gene matches: 6.

At least ten counts were recorded for this clonotype. This chain uses TRBV4-3 with TRBJ2-1; 7 bases match TRBD2. This CDR3 region has 14 residues. The V segment lost 1 base and the J segment 6 bases; nucleotides outside the gene matches: 3. Germline V gene data show CDR1 as LGHNA and CDR2 as YSLEER. CDR3 nucleotides: TGCGCCAGCAGCCAAGGTAGCGGGCCCAATGAGCAGTTCTTC. Translated, it gives CASSQGSGPNEQFF.

Concerning this clonotype: The junction and the germline gene differ at one end; a read error may be behind it. This chain links TRBV3-1 with TRBJ1-2; D not resolved. CDR1 LGHDT and CDR2 YNNKEL come from the germline V gene (reference sequence). The CDR3 spans 13 residues. CDR3 nucleotides: TGTGCCAGCAGCCATGGCAAAAGGACCCCCACCTTCTTC. Residues: CASSHGKRTPTFF.

The chain joins TRBV10-3 to TRBJ1-1; tentative D call: TRBD1 (6 bases). Trimming removed 4 bases at V and 0 bases at J, with 12 bases between. Germline V gene data show CDR1 as ENHRY and CDR2 as SYGVKD. This CDR3 contains 15 residues. The CDR3 sequence is CAISVFGQMNTEAFF. The CDR3 DNA sequence: TGTGCCATCAGTGTTTTCGGACAGATGAACACTGAAGCTTTCTTT.

This clonotype was counted only a few times. CDR3: CAGGSDSNQPQHF. The CDR3 bases are TGTGCCGGGGGTAGTGATAGCAATCAGCCCCAGCATTTT. This sequence joins TRBV28 and TRBJ1-5, with D tentatively TRBD1 (5 bases). This CDR3 region has 13 residues. From germline, CDR1 is MDHEN and CDR2 SYDVKM. V lost 11 bases to trimming and J lost 0 bases, with 11 bases between them.

This chain links TRBV5-1 with TRBJ1-4; TRBD1 might be the D (6 bases). Between the trimmed V and J ends, which lost 0 bases and 10 bases, there was a span of 13 bases. Germline CDR1 SGHRS, CDR2 YFSETQ. This CDR3 has 14 amino acids. The CDR3 reads CASSLEGGVVKLFF. The CDR3 DNA reads as TGCGCCAGCAGCTTGGAAGGGGGGGTTGTAAAACTGTTTTTT.

This clonotype showed up just a few times. This chain joins TRBV12-3 or TRBV12-4 and TRBJ2-1; unclear D gene. The CDR3 consists of 13 residues. V was pared by 5 bases and J by 5 bases, with 10 bases between. The CDR3 loop is CASSQDQHNEQFF. CDR3 DNA: TGTGCCAGCAGTCAAGATCAGCACAATGAGCAGTTCTTC.

This clonotype was counted only a few times. The CDR3 DNA is TGTGCCAGCAGTTACCCCGGGGGGTGGGGCCAAGAGACCCAGTACTTC. Protein: CASSYPGGWGQETQYF. The V and J genes are TRBV6-5 and TRBJ2-5, with 7 bases matching TRBD2. J lost 1 base, V lost 2 bases, and 7 bases had no gene match. Germline V gene data show CDR1 as MNHEY and CDR2 as SVGAGI. This CDR3 is built from 16 residues.

The chain combines TRBV27 with TRBJ2-1, with D possibly matching TRBD2 (5 bases). Germline V CDR1 and CDR2: MNHEY, SMNVEV (reference sequence). The CDR3 extends over 16 amino acids. Trimming took 0 bases from V and 2 from J, leaving 11 bases between them. The CDR3 loop is CASSLSGGSTYNEQFF. In nucleotides, the CDR3 is TGTGCCAGCAGTTTATCGGGCGGGTCAACCTACAATGAGCAGTTCTTC.